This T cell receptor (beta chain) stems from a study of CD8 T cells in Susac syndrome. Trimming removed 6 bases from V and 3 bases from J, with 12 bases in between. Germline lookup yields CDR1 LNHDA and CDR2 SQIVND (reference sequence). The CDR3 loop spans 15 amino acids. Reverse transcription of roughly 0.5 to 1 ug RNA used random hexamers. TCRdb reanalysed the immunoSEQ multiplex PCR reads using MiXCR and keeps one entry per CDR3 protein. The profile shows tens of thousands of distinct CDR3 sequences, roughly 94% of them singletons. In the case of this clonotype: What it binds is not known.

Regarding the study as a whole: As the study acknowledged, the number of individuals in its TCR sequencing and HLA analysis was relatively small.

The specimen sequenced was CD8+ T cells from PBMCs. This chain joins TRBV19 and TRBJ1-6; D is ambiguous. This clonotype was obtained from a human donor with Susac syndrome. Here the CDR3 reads CASSGEAVYNSPLHF. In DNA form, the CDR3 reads TGTGCCAGTAGCGGGGAGGCAGTCTATAATTCACCCCTCCACTTT.